The T cell receptor (beta chain) under discussion was sequenced for a study of T cell responses to AZD1222 COVID-19 vaccine. The data were produced by immunoSEQ multiplex PCR, yet TCRdb's version contains in-frame clones alone and is incomplete. In the table there are over 65,000 clones, roughly 80% of which are singletons. The study's findings and limits: Donors were largely white British and mainly female; clonal diversity was possibly underestimated.

Germline V gives CDR1 KGHSH, CDR2 LQKENI. This CDR3 contains 13 residues. J was trimmed by 4 bases and V by 5 bases; bases with no gene match: 3. Note on this clone: Its target is not known.

This receptor was taken from an adult in good health. The sample was peripheral blood, taken on day 0 of AZD1222 vaccination. This chain connects TRBV18 to TRBJ1-2; 8 bases agree with TRBD1. The DNA for the CDR3 is TGTGCCAGCTCAGAGGACAGGGTCTATGGCTACACCTTC. This gives the protein CASSEDRVYGYTF.